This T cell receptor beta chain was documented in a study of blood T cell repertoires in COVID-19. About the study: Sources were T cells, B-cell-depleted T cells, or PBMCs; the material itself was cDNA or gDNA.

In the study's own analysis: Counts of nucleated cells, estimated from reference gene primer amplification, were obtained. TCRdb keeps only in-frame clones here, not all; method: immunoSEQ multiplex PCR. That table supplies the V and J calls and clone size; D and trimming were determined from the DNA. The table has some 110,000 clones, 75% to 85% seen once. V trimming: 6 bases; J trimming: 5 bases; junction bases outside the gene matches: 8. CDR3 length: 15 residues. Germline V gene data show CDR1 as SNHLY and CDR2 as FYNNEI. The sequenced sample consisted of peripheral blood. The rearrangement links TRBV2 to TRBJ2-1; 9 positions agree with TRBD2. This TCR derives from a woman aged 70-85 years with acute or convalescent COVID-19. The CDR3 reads CASRASGESHNEQFF. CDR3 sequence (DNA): TGTGCCAGCAGGGCTAGCGGGGAGTCGCACAATGAGCAGTTCTTC.